The TCR beta chain described here comes from a study of OX40 agonist ivuxolimab in advanced cancers. Overall study: Ivuxolimab, which is an agonistic anti-OX40 (CD134) antibody, was administered to the patients.

The V segment lost 5 bases and the J segment 7 bases; nucleotides outside the gene matches: 11. Looked up from germline, CDR1 is MGHDK and CDR2 is SYGVNS. The CDR3 runs 15 residues. This clone was seen a single time. The assay was immunoSEQ multiplex PCR, and TCRdb's table has in-frame clones only and misses some. This table has around 88,000 clones, about 91% appearing once. This material consisted of CD4+ or CD8+ T cells sorted from blood, taken in a trial of the OX40 agonist ivuxolimab. The chain joins TRBV25-1 to TRBJ2-7; 10 bases fit TRBD2. This TCR came from an adult with an advanced solid tumor such as melanoma, head and neck, liver or kidney cancer. The CDR3 DNA reads as TGTGCCAGCAGTCTAGTAGCGGGAGGTGTGGGGGAGCAGTACTTC. This gives the protein CASSLVAGGVGEQYF.